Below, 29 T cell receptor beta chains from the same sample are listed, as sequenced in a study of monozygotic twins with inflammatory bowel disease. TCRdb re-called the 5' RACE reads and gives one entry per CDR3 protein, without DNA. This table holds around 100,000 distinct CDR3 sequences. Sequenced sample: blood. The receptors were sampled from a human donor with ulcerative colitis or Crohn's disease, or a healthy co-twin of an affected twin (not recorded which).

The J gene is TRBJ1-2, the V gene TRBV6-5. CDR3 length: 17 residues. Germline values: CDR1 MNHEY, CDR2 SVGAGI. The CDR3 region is CASSYRDPGPPYYGYTF.

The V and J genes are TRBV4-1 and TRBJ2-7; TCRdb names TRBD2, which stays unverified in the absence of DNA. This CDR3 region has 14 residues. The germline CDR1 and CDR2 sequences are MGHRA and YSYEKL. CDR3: CASSSLTRVDEQYF.

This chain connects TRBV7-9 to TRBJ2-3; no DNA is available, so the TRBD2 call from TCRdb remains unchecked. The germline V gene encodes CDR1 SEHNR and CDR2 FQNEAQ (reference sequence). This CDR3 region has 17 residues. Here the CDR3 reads CASSLRGTSVLADTQYF.

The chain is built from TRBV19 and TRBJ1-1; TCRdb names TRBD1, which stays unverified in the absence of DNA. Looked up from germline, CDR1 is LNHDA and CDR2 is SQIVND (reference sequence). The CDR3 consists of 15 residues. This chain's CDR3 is CASSTRDRGFVEAFF. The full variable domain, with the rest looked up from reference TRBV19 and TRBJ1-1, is DGGITQSPKYLFRKEGQNVTLSCEQNLNHDAMYWYRQDPGQGLRLIYYSQIVNDFQKGDIAEGYSVSREKKESFPLTVTSAQKNPTAFYLCASSTRDRGFVEAFFGQGTRLTVV.

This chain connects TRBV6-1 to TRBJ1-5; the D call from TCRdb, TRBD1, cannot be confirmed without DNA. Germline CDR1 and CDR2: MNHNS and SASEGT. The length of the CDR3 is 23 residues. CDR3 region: CASSVGAARHTTGTELCNQPQHF.

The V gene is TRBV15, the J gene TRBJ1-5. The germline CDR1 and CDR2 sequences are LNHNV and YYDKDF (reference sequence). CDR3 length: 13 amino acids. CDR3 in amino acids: CATRGSLNQPQHF. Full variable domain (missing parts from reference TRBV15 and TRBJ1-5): DAMVIQNPRYQVTQFGKPVTLSCSQTLNHNVMYWYQQKSSQAPKLLFHYYDKDFNNEADTPDNFQSRRPNTSFCFLDIRSPGLGDTAMYLCATRGSLNQPQHFGDGTRLSIL.

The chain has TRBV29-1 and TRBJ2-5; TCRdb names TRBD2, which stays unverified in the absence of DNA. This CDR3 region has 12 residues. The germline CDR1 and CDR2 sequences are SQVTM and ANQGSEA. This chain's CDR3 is CSVEAGTRTQYF.

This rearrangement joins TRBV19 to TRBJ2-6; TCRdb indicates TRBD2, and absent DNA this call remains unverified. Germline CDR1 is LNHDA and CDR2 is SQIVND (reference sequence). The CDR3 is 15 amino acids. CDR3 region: CASSYEGSGANVLTF.

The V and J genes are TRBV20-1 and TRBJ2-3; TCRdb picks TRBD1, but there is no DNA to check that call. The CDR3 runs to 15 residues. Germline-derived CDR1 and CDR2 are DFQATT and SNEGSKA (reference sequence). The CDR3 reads CSANRDRGPSDTQYF.

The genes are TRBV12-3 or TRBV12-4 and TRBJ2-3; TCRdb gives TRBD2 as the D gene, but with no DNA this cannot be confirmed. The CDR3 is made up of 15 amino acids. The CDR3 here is CASSPGTSGRGTQYF.

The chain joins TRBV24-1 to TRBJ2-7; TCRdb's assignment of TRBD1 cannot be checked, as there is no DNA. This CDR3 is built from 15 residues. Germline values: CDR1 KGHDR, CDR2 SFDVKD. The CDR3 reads CATKFGRGSHYEQYF.

CDR3 sequence: CASSSGLAAPRDTQYF. The J gene is TRBJ2-3, the V gene TRBV5-1; TCRdb returns TRBD2, unconfirmable since there is no DNA. Germline V gene sequence: CDR1 SGHRS, CDR2 YFSETQ. This CDR3 region has 16 residues.

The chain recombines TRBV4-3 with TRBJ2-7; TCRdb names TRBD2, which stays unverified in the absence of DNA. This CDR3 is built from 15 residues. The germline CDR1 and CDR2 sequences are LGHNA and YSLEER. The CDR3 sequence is CASSQDLRGPYEQYF.

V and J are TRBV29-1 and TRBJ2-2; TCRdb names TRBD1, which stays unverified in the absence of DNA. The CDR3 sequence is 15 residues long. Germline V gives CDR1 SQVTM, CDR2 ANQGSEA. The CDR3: CSVVVGGSNTGELFF.

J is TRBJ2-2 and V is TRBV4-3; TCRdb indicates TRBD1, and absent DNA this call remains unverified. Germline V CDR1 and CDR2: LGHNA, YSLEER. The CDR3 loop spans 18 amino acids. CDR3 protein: CASSQLAGGGPNTGELFF.

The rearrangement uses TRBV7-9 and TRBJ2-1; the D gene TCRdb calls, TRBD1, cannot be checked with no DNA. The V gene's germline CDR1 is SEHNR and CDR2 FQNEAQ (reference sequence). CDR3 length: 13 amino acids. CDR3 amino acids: CASSYRETAEQFF. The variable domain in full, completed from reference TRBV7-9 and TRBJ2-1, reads DTGVSQNPRHKITKRGQNVTFRCDPISEHNRLYWYRQTLGQGPEFLTYFQNEAQLEKSRLLSDRFSAERPKGSFSTLEIQRTEQGDSAMYLCASSYRETAEQFFGPGTRLTVL.

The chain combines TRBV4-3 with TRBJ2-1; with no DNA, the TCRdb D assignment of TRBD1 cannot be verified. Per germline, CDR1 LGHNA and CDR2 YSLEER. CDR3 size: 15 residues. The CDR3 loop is CASSQGQQTYNEQFF.

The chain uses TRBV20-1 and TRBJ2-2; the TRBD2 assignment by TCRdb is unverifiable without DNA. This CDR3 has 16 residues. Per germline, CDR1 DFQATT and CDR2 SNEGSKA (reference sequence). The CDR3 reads CSAREPSRMGTGELFF.

The CDR3 protein is CASRPGPDRNTGELFF. The chain employs TRBV5-1 and TRBJ2-2; TCRdb's assignment of TRBD1 cannot be checked, as there is no DNA. This CDR3 is built from 16 residues. Germline CDR1 reads SGHRS; CDR2 reads YFSETQ.

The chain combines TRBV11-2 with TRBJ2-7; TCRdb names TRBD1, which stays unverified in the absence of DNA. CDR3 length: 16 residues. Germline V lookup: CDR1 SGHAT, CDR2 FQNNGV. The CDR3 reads CASSLLGQGTVGEQYF.

This chain's CDR3 is CAIGTYKQDEQFF. The genes are TRBV10-3 and TRBJ2-1; TCRdb selects TRBD2, and the lack of DNA leaves this call unchecked. CDR3 length equals 13 residues. Looked up from germline, CDR1 is ENHRY and CDR2 is SYGVKD.

The CDR3 spells CASSAIHEGTIYF. The V call is TRBV2, the J call TRBJ1-3. Germline V lookup: CDR1 SNHLY, CDR2 FYNNEI. This CDR3 is built from 13 residues.

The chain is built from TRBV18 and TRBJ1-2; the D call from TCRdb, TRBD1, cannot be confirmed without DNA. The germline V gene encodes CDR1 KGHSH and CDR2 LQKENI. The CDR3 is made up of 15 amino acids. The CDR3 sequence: CASSPTTGNLGGYTF.

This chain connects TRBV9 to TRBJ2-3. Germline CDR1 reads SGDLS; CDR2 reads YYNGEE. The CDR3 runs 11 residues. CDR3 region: CTSSDRDTQYF. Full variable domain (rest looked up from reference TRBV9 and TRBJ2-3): DSGVTQTPKHLITATGQRVTLRCSPRSGDLSVYWYQQSLDQGLQFLIQYYNGEERAKGNILERFSAQQFPDLHSELNLSSLELGDSALYFCTSSDRDTQYFGPGTRLTVL.

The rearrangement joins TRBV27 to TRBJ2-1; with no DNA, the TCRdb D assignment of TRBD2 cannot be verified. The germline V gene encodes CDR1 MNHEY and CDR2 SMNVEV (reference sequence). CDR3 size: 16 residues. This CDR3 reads CASSSEREVPYNEQFF.

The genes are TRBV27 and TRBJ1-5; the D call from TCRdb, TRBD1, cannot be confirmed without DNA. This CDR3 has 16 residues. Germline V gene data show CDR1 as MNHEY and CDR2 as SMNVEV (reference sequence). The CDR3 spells CASSRTWTGSDQPQHF.

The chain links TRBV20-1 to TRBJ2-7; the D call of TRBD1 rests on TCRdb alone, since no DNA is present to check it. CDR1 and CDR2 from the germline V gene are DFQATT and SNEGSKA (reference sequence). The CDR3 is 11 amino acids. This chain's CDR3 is CSAQDRYEQYF.

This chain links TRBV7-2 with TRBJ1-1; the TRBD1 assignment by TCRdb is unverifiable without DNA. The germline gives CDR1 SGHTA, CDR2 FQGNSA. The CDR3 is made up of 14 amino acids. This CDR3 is CASSSWTGGTEAFF.

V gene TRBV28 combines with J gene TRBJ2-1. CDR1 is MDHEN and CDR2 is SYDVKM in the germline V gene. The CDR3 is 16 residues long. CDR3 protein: CASRKLESLEYNEQFF.